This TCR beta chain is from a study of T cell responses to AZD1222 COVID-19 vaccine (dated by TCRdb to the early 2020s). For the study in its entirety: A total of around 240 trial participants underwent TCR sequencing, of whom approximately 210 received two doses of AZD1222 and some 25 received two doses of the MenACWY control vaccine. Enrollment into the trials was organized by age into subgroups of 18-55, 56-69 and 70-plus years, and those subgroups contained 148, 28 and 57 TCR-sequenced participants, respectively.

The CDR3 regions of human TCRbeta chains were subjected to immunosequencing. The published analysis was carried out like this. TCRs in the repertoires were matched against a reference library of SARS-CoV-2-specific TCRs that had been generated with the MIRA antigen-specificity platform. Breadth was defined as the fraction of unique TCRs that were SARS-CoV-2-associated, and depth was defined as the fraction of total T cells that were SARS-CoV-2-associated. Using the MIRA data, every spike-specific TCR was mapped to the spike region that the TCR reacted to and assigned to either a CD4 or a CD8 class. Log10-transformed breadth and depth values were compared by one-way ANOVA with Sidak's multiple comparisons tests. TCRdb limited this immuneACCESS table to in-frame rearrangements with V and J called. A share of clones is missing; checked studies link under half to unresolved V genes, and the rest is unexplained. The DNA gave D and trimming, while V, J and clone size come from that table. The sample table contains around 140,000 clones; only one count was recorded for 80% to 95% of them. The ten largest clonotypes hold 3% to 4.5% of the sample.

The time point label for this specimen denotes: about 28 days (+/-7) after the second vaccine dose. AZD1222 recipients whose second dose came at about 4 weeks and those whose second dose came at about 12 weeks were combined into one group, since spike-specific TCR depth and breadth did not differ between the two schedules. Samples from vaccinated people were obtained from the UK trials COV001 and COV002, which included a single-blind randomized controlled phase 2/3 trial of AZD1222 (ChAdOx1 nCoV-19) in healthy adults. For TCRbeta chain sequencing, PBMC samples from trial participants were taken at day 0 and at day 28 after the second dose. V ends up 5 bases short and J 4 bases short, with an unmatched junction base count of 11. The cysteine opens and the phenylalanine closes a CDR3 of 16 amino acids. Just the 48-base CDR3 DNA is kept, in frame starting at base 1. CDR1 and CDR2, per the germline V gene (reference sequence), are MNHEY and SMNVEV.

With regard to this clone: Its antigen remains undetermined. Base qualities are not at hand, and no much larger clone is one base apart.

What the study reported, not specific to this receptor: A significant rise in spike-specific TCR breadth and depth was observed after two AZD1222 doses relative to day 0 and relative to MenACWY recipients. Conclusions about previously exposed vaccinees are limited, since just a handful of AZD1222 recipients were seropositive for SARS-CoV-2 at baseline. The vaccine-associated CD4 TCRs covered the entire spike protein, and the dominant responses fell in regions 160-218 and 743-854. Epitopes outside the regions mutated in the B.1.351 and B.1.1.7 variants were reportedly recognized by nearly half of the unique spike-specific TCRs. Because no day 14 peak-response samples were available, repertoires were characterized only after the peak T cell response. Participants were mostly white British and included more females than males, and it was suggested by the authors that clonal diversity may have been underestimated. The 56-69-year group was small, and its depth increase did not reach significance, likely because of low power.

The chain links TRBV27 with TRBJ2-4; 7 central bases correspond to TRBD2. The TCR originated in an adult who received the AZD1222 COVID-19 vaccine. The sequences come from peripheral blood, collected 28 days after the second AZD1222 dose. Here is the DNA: TGTGCCAGCAGTGGGCTAGCGGCTAATATTAAAAACATTCAGTACTTC. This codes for CASSGLAANIKNIQYF.